The 6 T cell receptor beta chains in this list originate from one sample, sequenced in a study of identical twins. TCRdb independently ran MiXCR on the 5' RACE reads; one entry per CDR3 protein. The repertoire includes approximately 470,000 distinct CDR3 sequences, approximately 15% of them detected once, and about 0.52% sits in the top ten. These data were also filed under a second study, of yellow fever vaccine responses in identical twins.

Sequences were obtained from CD4+ T cells sorted from blood. The receptor source for this set is a woman younger than 30 in good health.

This clonotype occurred many times. The chain joins TRBV7-2 to TRBJ2-7; D unclear. Germline assignment: CDR1 SGHTA and CDR2 FQGNSA. This CDR3 has 12 amino acids. The germline V and J ends were trimmed by 4 bases and 1 base, with 5 bases remaining between them. The chain's CDR3 is CASSSWSYEQYF. The CDR3 DNA reads TGTGCCAGCAGCTCGTGGTCCTACGAGCAGTACTTC.

This clonotype has a handful of counts. One end of the junction fails to match germline, which may point to a read error. The rearrangement links TRBV7-9 to TRBJ2-4, with 14 positions matching TRBD2. The CDR3 is 17 amino acids. CDR1 is SEHNR, CDR2 FQNEAQ, per germline (reference sequence). CDR3 nucleotide sequence: TGTGCCAGCAGCTCCGGACTAGCGGGAGGCCCCAAAGACATTCAGTACTTC. This encodes CASSSGLAGGPKDIQYF.

CDR3 bases: TGTGCCATCAGTGAGAGGGCGGGGACAGCGAACACTGAAGCTTTCTTT. Translation: CAISERAGTANTEAFF. This chain connects TRBV10-3 to TRBJ1-1; 7 bases match TRBD1. This CDR3 is built from 16 residues. The V segment lost 2 bases and the J segment 1 base; nucleotides outside the gene matches: 7. The germline gives CDR1 ENHRY, CDR2 SYGVKD.

DNA for the CDR3: TGTGCCAGCAGTTACACTACCCCGGGGACAGGGTGGTCCTACGAGCAGTACTTC. Residues: CASSYTTPGTGWSYEQYF. This chain uses TRBV6-5 with TRBJ2-7, with 9 positions matching TRBD1. V was clipped by 2 bases and J by 1 base; unmatched bases: 12. CDR1 is MNHEY and CDR2 is SVGAGI in the germline V gene. This CDR3 is 18 amino acids long.

J is TRBJ2-1 and V is TRBV15; a possible D gene is TRBD1 (5 bases). Germline assignment: CDR1 LNHNV and CDR2 YYDKDF (reference sequence). The CDR3 is 18 amino acids. V was pared by 1 base and J by 8 bases, with 24 bases between. CDR3 bases: TGTGCCACCAGCAGAGCCGGTTCAGTACAGGCCCTTGGGTATGAGCAGTTCTTC. It translates to CATSRAGSVQALGYEQFF.

This clonotype has more than one count but fewer than ten. V and J are TRBV6-1 and TRBJ2-6; D gene ambiguous. V shed 5 bases and J shed 1 base, with 15 bases lying between them. The CDR3 is 17 residues long. Germline CDR1 MNHNS, CDR2 SASEGT. CDR3 protein: CASSLTEIRSGANVLTF. CDR3 in DNA: TGTGCCAGCAGTCTAACTGAAATCCGTTCTGGGGCCAACGTCCTGACTTTC.